Listed below are T cell receptor beta chains from one sample, sequenced in a study of blood T cells in healthy people across ages. A single record per CDR3 protein comes from TCRdb applying MiXCR to the 5' RACE reads. The sample lists roughly 1,100,000 distinct CDR3 sequences; about 23% were seen once. The data were also submitted as part of a second study, on T cells of mothers and their children.

Material: blood. The receptor set was obtained from a girl aged 2-9 years in good health. Each CDR3 is given with its conserved first and last residue. The order of the fields is J gene, V gene, D gene, clone size, CDR3 protein, CDR3 DNA. The D gene is left open where the match is weak. The listing skips clone size in some rows; elsewhere it reads once, few, many or a size class.

TRBJ2-3,TRBV12-3/TRBV12-4,NA,few,CASNSPADTQYF,TGTGCCAGCAATTCCCCAGCAGATACGCAGTATTTT
TRBJ2-1,TRBV5-1,NA,NA,CASSLSALRGNNEQFF,TGCGCCAGCAGCTTGTCGGCCCTGCGGGGTAACAATGAGCAGTTCTTC
TRBJ1-4,TRBV2,NA,NA,CATEDATAEKLFF,TGTGCCACGGAGGACGCCACGGCTGAAAAACTGTTTTTT
TRBJ2-5,TRBV29-1,TRBD1,NA,CSVAQGVQETQYF,TGCAGCGTTGCTCAGGGGGTACAAGAGACCCAGTACTTC
TRBJ1-5,TRBV6-1,NA,once,CASSEVFGGVGQPQHF,TGTGCCAGCAGTGAAGTCTTCGGGGGCGTTGGGCAGCCCCAGCATTTT
TRBJ1-5,TRBV12-3/TRBV12-4,NA,once,CASSPNTGTDQPQHF,TGTGCCAGCAGTCCGAACACAGGGACCGATCAGCCCCAGCATTTT
TRBJ2-7,TRBV7-9,NA,NA,CAIRPAGRYEQYF,TGTGCCATCCGTCCGGCAGGCAGATACGAGCAGTACTTC
TRBJ2-7,TRBV5-1,NA,NA,CASSLEVQGGLNDEQYF,TGCGCCAGCAGCTTGGAGGTCCAGGGGGGCCTAAACGACGAGCAGTACTTC
TRBJ2-1,TRBV4-1,NA,few,CASSQGGLRLGENEQFF,TGCGCCAGCAGCCAAGGCGGACTCCGCCTTGGGGAGAATGAGCAGTTCTTC
TRBJ1-3,TRBV7-2,TRBD1,few,CASSYPGQGWNTIYF,TGTGCCAGCAGCTACCCGGGACAGGGGTGGAACACCATATATTTT
TRBJ2-3,TRBV6-1,TRBD2,NA,CASSGQLAGGRDTQYF,TGTGCCAGCAGTGGTCAACTGGCGGGAGGTAGAGATACGCAGTATTTT
TRBJ1-1,TRBV7-9,NA,NA,CASSLKGGGAFF,TGTGCCAGCAGTCTAAAGGGCGGCGGAGCTTTCTTT
TRBJ2-5,TRBV11-2,NA,few,CASIGESNQETQYF,TGTGCCAGCATTGGAGAATCCAACCAAGAGACCCAGTACTTC
TRBJ1-1,TRBV20-1,NA,few,CSASSALKGNTEAFF,TGCAGTGCTAGTTCCGCCCTTAAGGGCAACACTGAAGCTTTCTTT
TRBJ2-1,TRBV7-9,TRBD1,few,CASSRLRDRGYNEQFF,TGTGCCAGCAGTCGATTGCGGGACAGGGGGTACAATGAGCAGTTCTTC
TRBJ2-1,TRBV29-1,NA,once,CSVETGNNEQFF,TGCAGCGTTGAGACGGGAAACAATGAGCAGTTCTTC
TRBJ2-3,TRBV7-9,NA,NA,CASSFVLTGGPRDTQYF,TGTGCCAGCAGCTTCGTTTTAACCGGGGGGCCACGGGATACGCAGTATTTT
TRBJ2-6,TRBV13,NA,few,CASSLNAKTGANVLTF,TGTGCCAGCAGCTTAAACGCCAAAACTGGGGCCAACGTCCTGACTTTC
TRBJ2-7,TRBV7-9,TRBD2,few,CASSFSGGFYEQYF,TGTGCCAGCAGCTTTAGCGGGGGATTCTACGAGCAGTACTTC
TRBJ1-2,TRBV20-1,TRBD1,NA,CSAIRTGDVNGYTF,TGCAGTGCTATACGGACAGGGGATGTAAATGGCTACACCTTC
TRBJ2-5,TRBV5-1,NA,few,CAGSAGSAETQYF,TGCGCCGGCAGCGCGGGATCTGCGGAGACCCAGTACTTC
TRBJ1-2,TRBV20-1,NA,NA,CSAPPGSYGYTF,TGCAGTGCCCCCCCCGGGAGCTATGGCTACACCTTC
TRBJ2-1,TRBV28,TRBD2,NA,CASCLAGTRWEQFF,TGTGCCAGCTGCTTGGCCGGGACTAGATGGGAGCAGTTCTTC